This entry features one TCR beta chain sequence. Its antigen remains unidentified. This sample is part of a study of monozygotic twins with inflammatory bowel disease. Whole-study results and caveats: Repertoires of patients may have been made more variable by differing immunosuppressive treatments.

Per donor, under 3 ml of blood was collected and frozen. The CDR3 has 16 residues. For each CDR3 protein, TCRdb gives one entry from its re-call of the 5' RACE reads, without DNA. This sample's table has more than 300,000 distinct CDR3 sequences. The chain couples TRBV12-3 or TRBV12-4 to TRBJ2-1; absent DNA, TCRdb's TRBD2 call cannot be checked. The sequence derives from a human donor with ulcerative colitis or Crohn's disease, or a healthy co-twin of an affected twin (not recorded which). Sequencing input: blood. CDR3 region: CASSLRRLAEDNEQFF.